This paragraph covers one T cell receptor (beta chain) sequence. This clone was detected a few times. Its antigen is unknown. Base qualities are not at hand, and no much larger clone is one base apart. This entry is derived from a study of chemoradiotherapy in HPV16-positive cancers (dated by TCRdb to between 2021 and 2024). Regarding the study in general: Functional T-cell assays on cells from a couple of HPV16-positive patients defined candidate HPV-specific T-cell clones and common TCR motifs. The study asked whether T-cell immunity to the HPV oncoproteins E6 and E7 changes during chemoradiotherapy and whether this immunity affects survival. The candidate HPV-specific TCRs and motifs were subsequently tracked in TCR repertoires obtained from 86 patients with HPV-related cancers. Study-wide findings and limitations: Expansion of candidate HPV-specific clones and E7-related TCR motifs was observed in the tumor microenvironment during treatment, whereas no such expansion was observed for non-HPV-specific T cells. The survival association was reported for HPV16-positive patients, and the functional definition of HPV-specific T cells was derived from only two HPV16-positive patients. Improved recurrence-free survival in HPV16-positive patients was associated with expansion of HPV-responsive T cells during chemoradiotherapy.

Receptor amplification or capture employed the immunoSEQ multiplex PCR assay. As stored in TCRdb, this immuneACCESS dataset retains in-frame rearrangements with V and J assigned. A fraction of the clones does not appear; measured against another copy, unresolved V genes explain less than half of the discrepancy, and the remainder lacks a known reason. This sample has 29,000 or so clones in its table, and roughly nine tenths of those were observed once. The top ten clones comprise 22% of the sample. Repertoires were sampled repeatedly over the course of chemoradiotherapy so that clonal expansion in the tumor microenvironment could be followed. Trimming accounts for 6 bases at V and 1 base at J, while the number of junction bases matched to no gene is 4. The CDR3 contains 15 residues, cysteine and phenylalanine counted. The CDR3 DNA has 45 bases and is translated from base 1. Reading the germline V gene gives CDR1 SNHLY and CDR2 FYNNEI.

The clonotype comes from a human donor with HPV-associated anogenital cancer. This chain is built from TRBV2 and TRBJ2-2, and 8 junction bases match TRBD1. Sequencing was performed on blood, taken from a patient who underwent chemoradiotherapy. CDR3 loop: CASSGQGRNTGELFF. The DNA reads TGTGCCAGCAGCGGACAGGGACGGAACACCGGGGAGCTGTTTTTT.